This T cell receptor (beta chain) was found in a study of shared clonotypes between healthy human individuals. In the naive CD8 group, cells lacked CD45RO and were positively selected for CCR7, so terminally differentiated effector memory CD45RA+ cells were left out. Germline CDR1 MNHNS, CDR2 SASEGT. Trimming cost V 7 bases and J 3 bases, with 16 bases left between them. The CDR3 totals 14 residues. Findings and caveats of the study: Inspection by rarefaction showed sorted-subset sequencing to be incomplete despite large depth.

Data came from immunoSEQ multiplex PCR; TCRdb stores just in-frame clones and leaves some out. The sample contains around 2.1 million clones, more than 85% of which appear only once. About this clone itself: The target antigen is unknown.

The chain joins TRBV6-1 to TRBJ2-7; perhaps TRBD1 as D (5 bases). The receptor was isolated from a man between 18 and 35 years old in good health. Some clones in this sample may be carry-over from other donors' samples. Material for sequencing was naive CD8+ T cells from PBMCs. The CDR3 reads CASTGFGAFYEQYF. The CDR3 region has the DNA TGTGCCAGCACAGGGTTTGGGGCTTTCTACGAGCAGTACTTC.